This T cell receptor beta chain is from a study of T cell clonality in common variable immunodeficiency. The study's findings and limits: In common variable immunodeficiency, TCR beta chains reportedly carried fewer deletions and N-nucleotide insertions.

Trimming pared 10 bases from V and 3 bases from J, leaving 23 bases between. This CDR3 is 16 amino acids long. Germline V CDR1 and CDR2: MDHEN, SYDVKM. The sample holds many counts of this clone. What it recognizes is unknown. Read sequence stops 3 residues before the CDR3 end, and the germline J gene provides the missing end. The data were produced by immunoSEQ multiplex PCR, yet TCRdb's version contains in-frame clones alone and is incomplete. The specimen gives about 52,000 clones without singletons; the ten biggest hold more than 1.5%. This sequence was found in a person between 18 and 70 years old in good health. Material for sequencing was peripheral blood mononuclear cells. The chain carries TRBV28 and TRBJ2-3; D may correspond to TRBD1 or TRBD2 (7 bases each). The DNA read from the CDR3 is TGTGCCACCCAGGGAGGGGGCGACGGGATTACAGATACG. Its protein product is CATQGGGDGITDT. In full, the CDR3 reads CATQGGGDGITDTQYF.